These T cell receptor beta chains were read from a single sample in a study of control samples from healthy donors and cancer patients. Data came from immunoSEQ multiplex PCR; TCRdb stores just in-frame clones and leaves some out. The table has approximately 97,000 clones, 88% seen once. Sequenced sample: blood. These receptors were taken from a man aged 25-45 years in good health. The CDR3 runs from the conserved cysteine through the conserved F or W. Fields, in order: J gene, clone size, V gene, D gene, CDR3 protein, CDR3 DNA. D genes are given only for firm matches. Size is stated for part of the rows, as once, few or many counts, or as a class when the clone is expanded.

TRBJ2-7,few,TRBV30,TRBD1,CAWSQTGEQYF,TGTGCCTGGAGTCAGACAGGGGAGCAGTACTTC
TRBJ2-5,NA,TRBV11-3,NA,CASSYQWLQETQYF,TGTGCCAGCAGCTACCAGTGGTTACAAGAGACCCAGTACTTC
TRBJ1-1,NA,TRBV4-1,NA,CASSQEGSMNTEAFF,TGCGCCAGCAGCCAAGAAGGGTCTATGAACACTGAAGCTTTCTTT
TRBJ1-5,NA,TRBV5-5,TRBD1,CASSLNLDRDQPQHF,TGTGCCAGCAGCTTAAACCTCGACAGGGACCAGCCCCAGCATTTT
TRBJ2-1,NA,TRBV9,TRBD2,CASSVGLAGDFNEQFF,TGTGCCAGCAGCGTTGGACTAGCGGGAGACTTCAATGAGCAGTTCTTC
TRBJ2-1,NA,TRBV19,TRBD2,CASSISGGSSYNEQFF,TGTGCCAGTAGTATCTCCGGCGGGAGCTCCTACAATGAGCAGTTCTTC
TRBJ2-3,NA,TRBV9,TRBD2,CASTSSGTQYF,TGTGCCAGCACGTCTAGCGGAACGCAGTATTTT
TRBJ2-7,NA,TRBV18,TRBD2,CASSQKRTSGRGEQYF,TGTGCCAGCTCCCAAAAGAGGACTAGCGGGAGAGGCGAGCAGTACTTC
TRBJ2-3,few,TRBV9,NA,CASSVGPDTQYF,TGTGCCAGCAGCGTAGGCCCAGATACGCAGTATTTT
TRBJ2-3,once,TRBV25-1,TRBD2,CASSDSAGGIDTQYF,TGTGCCAGCAGTGATTCGGCGGGAGGGATAGATACGCAGTATTTT
TRBJ2-1,NA,TRBV10-3,TRBD2,CAISDPTGLNNEQFF,TGTGCCATCAGTGACCCAACGGGACTAAACAATGAGCAGTTCTTC
TRBJ1-2,NA,TRBV4-2,NA,CASSQDLGYGYTF,TGTGCCAGCAGCCAAGATCTGGGCTATGGCTACACCTTC
TRBJ2-1,NA,TRBV12-5,TRBD1,CASGLGDRDGEQFF,TGTGCTAGTGGTTTGGGCGACAGGGATGGTGAGCAGTTCTTC
TRBJ1-5,NA,TRBV19,NA,CASSETGNSNQPQHF,TGTGCCAGTAGTGAAACGGGAAATAGCAATCAGCCCCAGCATTTT
TRBJ2-3,NA,TRBV7-2,NA,CASSFGKRDTQYF,TGTGCCAGCAGCTTTGGAAAGAGGGATACGCAGTATTTT
TRBJ2-3,NA,TRBV10-1,NA,CARTSRRSTDTQYF,TGCGCCAGAACGAGCCGGAGAAGCACAGATACGCAGTATTTT
TRBJ2-2,NA,TRBV6-2/TRBV6-3,NA,CASSYSLPGELFF,TGTGCCAGCAGTTACTCTTTGCCCGGGGAGCTGTTTTTT
TRBJ1-1,NA,TRBV2,NA,CASSEVKGGTEAFF,TGTGCCAGCAGTGAAGTTAAGGGTGGCACTGAAGCTTTCTTT
TRBJ2-2,NA,TRBV2,TRBD2,CASTRTSGRVTGELFF,TGTGCCAGCACCAGGACTAGCGGGAGGGTTACCGGGGAGCTGTTTTTT
TRBJ2-2,NA,TRBV9,NA,CASSASTGTGELFF,TGTGCCAGCAGCGCGTCGACCGGGACCGGGGAGCTGTTTTTT
TRBJ2-5,once,TRBV7-2,TRBD2,CASSSRASGSGSQETQYF,TGTGCCAGCAGCTCTAGGGCTAGCGGGAGTGGGAGCCAAGAGACCCAGTACTTC
TRBJ2-7,NA,TRBV20-1,NA,CSAKSSFEQYF,TGCAGTGCTAAGAGCTCGTTCGAGCAGTACTTC
TRBJ2-3,NA,TRBV6-1,NA,CASSEIDTQYF,TGTGCCAGCAGTGAAATAGATACGCAGTATTTT
TRBJ1-4,NA,TRBV27,NA,CASSLSWANEKLFF,TGTGCCAGCAGTTTATCCTGGGCTAATGAAAAACTGTTTTTT
TRBJ2-1,NA,TRBV5-1,TRBD2,CASGHSGVSYNEQFF,TGCGCCAGCGGTCATAGCGGGGTCTCCTACAATGAGCAGTTCTTC
TRBJ1-4,NA,TRBV5-4,NA,CASSPRGGGPNEKLFF,TGTGCCAGCAGCCCCCGGGGAGGGGGGCCTAATGAAAAACTGTTTTTT
TRBJ2-7,NA,TRBV11-2,TRBD2,CASSPWGGAEQYF,TGTGCCAGCAGCCCCTGGGGGGGAGCCGAGCAGTACTTC
TRBJ2-2,NA,TRBV19,TRBD1,CASSPRGTGLTGELFF,TGTGCCAGTAGCCCCCGGGGGACAGGGCTAACCGGGGAGCTGTTTTTT
TRBJ1-4,NA,TRBV15,NA,CATSRRDKGEKLFF,TGTGCCACCAGCCGTCGGGACAAAGGCGAAAAACTGTTTTTT
TRBJ2-3,NA,TRBV24-1,NA,CATSDRSGDTQYF,TGTGCCACCAGTGACCGGAGCGGAGATACGCAGTATTTT
TRBJ2-7,few,TRBV4-3,NA,CASSQDRFSAYEQYF,TGCGCCAGCAGCCAAGATAGGTTCAGTGCCTACGAGCAGTACTTC
TRBJ1-1,NA,TRBV2,NA,CARKTGKNTEAFF,TGTGCCCGAAAGACAGGAAAGAACACTGAAGCTTTCTTT
TRBJ2-7,once,TRBV7-2,NA,CASSTGTHYEQYF,TGTGCCAGCAGCACCGGGACTCACTACGAGCAGTACTTC
TRBJ1-6,NA,TRBV15,NA,CATSRLNSPLHF,TGTGCCACCAGCAGGCTGAATTCTCCCCTCCACTTT
TRBJ2-2,NA,TRBV7-2,TRBD2,CASSLAVQNTGELFF,TGTGCCAGCAGCCTAGCGGTACAGAACACCGGGGAGCTGTTTTTT
TRBJ2-7,NA,TRBV15,NA,CATSRGRGDSSYEQYF,TGTGCCACCAGCAGAGGACGCGGCGACAGCTCCTACGAGCAGTACTTC
TRBJ1-5,NA,TRBV6-2/TRBV6-3,NA,CASSYSSGTQPQHF,TGTGCCAGCAGTTACTCGTCGGGTACTCAGCCCCAGCATTTT
TRBJ1-1,NA,TRBV5-1,TRBD1,CASSKPGQGYAEAFF,TGCGCCAGCAGTAAACCGGGACAGGGGTACGCTGAAGCTTTCTTT
TRBJ2-1,NA,TRBV24-1,NA,CATSRSGYNEQFF,TGTGCCACCAGTCGTAGCGGCTACAATGAGCAGTTCTTC
TRBJ2-5,NA,TRBV6-5,TRBD1,CASSSDRGRQETQYF,TGTGCCAGCAGTTCTGACAGGGGGCGACAAGAGACCCAGTACTTC
TRBJ1-2,NA,TRBV7-9,NA,CASSFLRVDYGYTF,TGTGCCAGCAGCTTCCTCAGGGTCGACTATGGCTACACCTTC
TRBJ1-2,NA,TRBV19,NA,CASSNDRWVGYTF,TGTGCCAGTAGTAACGATCGGTGGGTTGGCTACACCTTC
TRBJ2-7,NA,TRBV7-3,TRBD2,CASSPIAGGRSEQYF,TGTGCCAGCAGCCCGATAGCGGGAGGGAGGTCCGAGCAGTACTTC
TRBJ1-3,once,TRBV9,NA,CASSVQPSGNTIYF,TGTGCCAGCAGCGTGCAACCCTCTGGAAACACCATATATTTT
TRBJ1-6,once,TRBV19,NA,CASKDLSSYNSPLHF,TGTGCCAGTAAGGACCTCAGCTCCTATAATTCACCCCTCCACTTT
TRBJ1-2,NA,TRBV4-2,NA,CASSQDHASLSSNYGYTF,TGTGCCAGCAGCCAAGACCACGCCAGCCTTTCATCTAACTATGGCTACACCTTC
TRBJ1-3,NA,TRBV24-1,NA,CATSEPGASGNTIYF,TGTGCCACCAGTGAACCGGGAGCCTCTGGAAACACCATATATTTT
TRBJ1-2,NA,TRBV19,TRBD1,CASSRRDRDPNYGYTF,TGTGCCAGTAGTCGGCGGGACAGGGACCCAAACTATGGCTACACCTTC
TRBJ2-1,NA,TRBV21-1,NA,CASSKLTSRYGDEQFF,TGTGCCAGCAGCAAATTGACTAGCAGGTATGGCGATGAGCAGTTCTTC
TRBJ1-4,NA,TRBV7-9,NA,CASSLVVGEKLFF,TGTGCCAGCAGCTTAGTAGTAGGTGAAAAACTGTTTTTT
TRBJ2-5,NA,TRBV4-3,NA,CASSQEGWETQYF,TGCGCCAGCAGCCAAGAGGGGTGGGAGACCCAGTACTTC
TRBJ2-1,NA,TRBV27,NA,CASSFGALGGTYNEQFF,TGTGCCAGCAGTTTTGGGGCCCTGGGGGGTACCTACAATGAGCAGTTCTTC